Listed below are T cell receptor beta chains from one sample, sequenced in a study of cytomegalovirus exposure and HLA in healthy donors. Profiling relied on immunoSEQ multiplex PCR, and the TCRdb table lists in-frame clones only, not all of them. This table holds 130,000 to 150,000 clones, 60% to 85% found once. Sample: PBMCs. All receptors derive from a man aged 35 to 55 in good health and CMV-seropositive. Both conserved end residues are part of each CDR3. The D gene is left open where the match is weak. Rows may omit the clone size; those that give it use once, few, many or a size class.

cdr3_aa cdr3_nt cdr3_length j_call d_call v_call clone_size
CASSLEGSYGYTF TGTGCCAGCAGCTTGGAGGGGTCCTATGGCTACACCTTC 13 TRBJ1-2 . TRBV5-6 many
CASSHPLGSDTQYF TGTGCCAGCAGCCACCCGCTCGGGTCAGATACGCAGTATTTT 14 TRBJ2-3 . TRBV4-2 .
CASSHDIGGREQYF TGTGCCAGCAGCCACGACATCGGGGGACGGGAGCAGTACTTC 14 TRBJ2-5 . TRBV28 .
CASNQLTGQGGTEAFF TGCGCCAGCAACCAGTTGACCGGACAGGGGGGAACTGAAGCTTTCTTT 16 TRBJ1-1 TRBD1 TRBV5-1 .
CASSPLGGTGELFF TGTGCCAGCAGCCCCCTCGGGGGGACCGGGGAGCTGTTTTTT 14 TRBJ2-2 TRBD2 TRBV9 .
CASSWDSGGVGYGYTF TGTGCCAGCAGCTGGGATTCGGGGGGAGTTGGCTATGGCTACACCTTC 16 TRBJ1-2 . TRBV5-4 .
CASSVLGRGRANGYTF TGTGCCAGCAGTGTACTCGGCAGGGGAAGAGCAAACGGCTACACCTTC 16 TRBJ1-2 . TRBV2 .
CASSPLAGTTDTQYF TGTGCCAGCAGCCCCCTAGCGGGGACCACAGATACGCAGTATTTT 15 TRBJ2-3 TRBD2 TRBV7-2 .
CASSRSGVPETQYF TGCGCCAGCTCCCGGTCGGGGGTTCCCGAGACCCAGTACTTC 14 TRBJ2-5 . TRBV5-1 .
CAWSVRGTSRGGSQETQYF TGTGCCTGGAGTGTACGGGGGACTAGCAGGGGTGGCTCCCAAGAGACCCAGTACTTC 19 TRBJ2-5 TRBD2 TRBV30 .
CASSTNEQFF TGTGCCAGCTCTACCAATGAGCAGTTCTTC 10 TRBJ2-1 . TRBV2 few
CASSIQQGAQGYTF TGTGCCAGCTCAATCCAACAGGGGGCGCAAGGCTACACCTTC 14 TRBJ1-2 TRBD1 TRBV6-6 .
CASSESGTGKTQYF TGTGCCAGCAGTGAATCTGGCACGGGGAAGACCCAGTACTTC 14 TRBJ2-5 . TRBV25-1 .
CASSVGGVQAGYTF TGTGCCAGCAGCGTAGGAGGAGTACAGGCTGGCTACACCTTC 14 TRBJ1-2 . TRBV9 .
CASSLRTDLNYGYTF TGTGCCAGCAGCCTCAGGACAGACCTAAACTATGGCTACACCTTC 15 TRBJ1-2 . TRBV13 .
CASSTSGPREAFF TGTGCCAGCAGCACCAGTGGTCCCAGGGAAGCTTTCTTT 13 TRBJ1-1 . TRBV9 once
CASSLWGTAGGYQPQHF TGTGCCAGCAGTTTATGGGGTACGGCAGGGGGCTATCAGCCCCAGCATTTT 17 TRBJ1-5 TRBD1 TRBV27 .
CASRGQGYSPLHF TGTGCCAGCAGGGGACAGGGTTACTCACCCCTCCACTTT 13 TRBJ1-6 TRBD1 TRBV28 .
CASSLRQGGEAFF TGTGCCAGCAGCCTGAGACAGGGCGGAGAAGCTTTCTTT 13 TRBJ1-1 TRBD1 TRBV6-5 .
CSAGLAGAWEQYF TGCAGCGCTGGACTAGCGGGAGCTTGGGAGCAGTACTTC 13 TRBJ2-7 TRBD2 TRBV29-1 few
CASSPTGGNYEQYF TGTGCCAGCAGCCCCACAGGGGGCAACTACGAGCAGTACTTC 14 TRBJ2-7 TRBD1 TRBV7-9 .
CASSQSQGRGETQYF TGCGCCAGCAGCCAGTCACAGGGGCGCGGGGAGACCCAGTACTTC 15 TRBJ2-5 TRBD1 TRBV4-1 once
CASIPRGGKNYNEQFF TGTGCCAGCATCCCTAGGGGAGGCAAAAACTACAATGAGCAGTTCTTC 16 TRBJ2-1 . TRBV5-5 few
CASSLVASTDTQYF TGTGCCAGCAGCTTAGTGGCTAGCACAGATACGCAGTATTTT 14 TRBJ2-3 . TRBV7-9 .
CASKAGQGLTSANTGELFF TGTGCCAGCAAGGCGGGACAGGGATTAACTTCCGCGAACACCGGGGAGCTGTTTTTT 19 TRBJ2-2 TRBD1 TRBV7-8 once
CAWSPGLAGGYNEQFF TGTGCCTGGAGCCCGGGACTAGCGGGAGGATACAATGAGCAGTTCTTC 16 TRBJ2-1 TRBD2 TRBV30 .
CASSVTAYTEAFF TGTGCCAGTAGTGTCACAGCTTACACTGAAGCTTTCTTT 13 TRBJ1-1 . TRBV19 once
CASSVGLAGSYNEQFF TGTGCCAGCAGCGTAGGACTAGCGGGCTCCTACAATGAGCAGTTCTTC 16 TRBJ2-1 TRBD2 TRBV9 .
CASSSYPTGKNSYEQYF TGCGCCAGCAGCTCCTACCCGACAGGGAAGAACTCCTACGAGCAGTACTTC 17 TRBJ2-7 TRBD1 TRBV5-1 .
CASSPTGSGANVLTF TGTGCCAGCAGCCCGACCGGGTCTGGGGCCAACGTCCTGACTTTC 15 TRBJ2-6 . TRBV5-6 .
CASSLGIGGADTQYF TGCGCCAGCAGCTTGGGGATTGGAGGTGCAGATACGCAGTATTTT 15 TRBJ2-3 . TRBV5-1 .